These 28 T cell receptor beta chains were all obtained from the same sample, sequenced in a study of T-cell reconstitution after alpha-beta-depleted transplantation in children. The TCRbeta library incorporated unique molecular identifiers. TCRdb independently ran MiXCR on the PCR reads; one entry per CDR3 protein. Of about 1,000,000 distinct CDR3 sequences in the sample, around 30% were seen once. The specimen was PBMCs, mostly from graft donor cells, collected 360 days after TCRalphabeta/CD19-depleted stem cell transplant. These receptors all stem from a boy younger than two who had a stem cell transplant for SCID, so the T cells may come from the graft donor.

The chain carries TRBV27 and TRBJ2-1; the match to TRBD2 covers 10 bases. Germline V lookup: CDR1 MNHEY, CDR2 SMNVEV (reference sequence). The CDR3 is 16 amino acids. The V segment lost 0 bases and the J segment 4 bases; nucleotides outside the gene matches: 3. CDR3 sequence: CASSLSLAGVYNEQFF. CDR3 in DNA: TGTGCCAGCAGTTTATCGCTAGCGGGGGTGTACAATGAGCAGTTCTTC.

CDR3 loop: CASSWKSITDTQYF. The CDR3 DNA follows: TGTGCCAGCAGCTGGAAGAGCATCACAGATACGCAGTATTTT. J is TRBJ2-3 and V is TRBV5-8; D remains unclear. CDR3 size: 14 residues. CDR1 is SGHTS, CDR2 YDEGEE, per germline. With 3 bases removed from V and 2 bases from J, the gap between germline ends came to 10 bases.

The V and J genes are TRBV7-9 and TRBJ2-1; D gene uncertain. Looked up from germline, CDR1 is SEHNR and CDR2 is FQNEAQ (reference sequence). V was cut by 1 base and J by 4 bases, with 17 bases left in between. The CDR3 spans 17 residues. CDR3 sequence: CASSLGLGRDFYNEQFF. DNA of the CDR3: TGTGCCAGCAGCTTAGGACTGGGCAGAGACTTTTACAATGAGCAGTTCTTC. Looking up the rest from reference TRBV7-9 and TRBJ2-1 gives the full variable domain: DTGVSQNPRHKITKRGQNVTFRCDPISEHNRLYWYRQTLGQGPEFLTYFQNEAQLEKSRLLSDRFSAERPKGSFSTLEIQRTEQGDSAMYLCASSLGLGRDFYNEQFFGPGTRLTVL.

V is TRBV28 and J is TRBJ2-5; D is unresolved. The CDR3 contains 17 residues. Germline-derived CDR1 and CDR2 are MDHEN and SYDVKM. V was trimmed by 1 base and J by 0 bases, leaving 15 bases between them. The CDR3 is CASSLYPPRRDQETQYF. The CDR3 bases are TGTGCCAGCAGTTTATATCCGCCCCGACGGGACCAAGAGACCCAGTACTTC. Based on the CDR3 plus reference TRBV28 and TRBJ2-5, the full variable domain is DVKVTQSSRYLVKRTGEKVFLECVQDMDHENMFWYRQDPGLGLRLIYFSYDVKMKEKGDIPEGYSVSREKKERFSLILESASTNQTSMYLCASSLYPPRRDQETQYFGPGTRLLVL.

This clonotype has just a few counts. The V gene is TRBV4-3, the J gene TRBJ2-2; D uncertain. This CDR3 comprises 13 residues. In germline, CDR1 is LGHNA, CDR2 YSLEER. Trimming pared 4 bases from V and 4 bases from J, leaving 7 bases between. CDR3 residues: CASSPEATGELFF. The CDR3 coding sequence is TGCGCCAGCAGCCCAGAGGCCACCGGGGAGCTGTTTTTT.

This clonotype turned up a few times. The rearrangement joins TRBV5-1 to TRBJ2-3; TRBD2 agrees at 13 bases. The junction had 5 bases not matched to a gene; V was cut back by 3 bases and J by 4 bases. CDR3 size: 16 residues. Per germline, CDR1 SGHRS and CDR2 YFSETQ. CDR3 sequence: CASSSWTSGGPDTQYF. CDR3 nucleotides: TGCGCCAGCAGCTCATGGACTAGCGGGGGACCAGATACGCAGTATTTT.

The chain uses TRBV20-1 and TRBJ2-7; 10 bases line up with TRBD2. Per germline, CDR1 DFQATT and CDR2 SNEGSKA (reference sequence). The length of the CDR3 is 14 residues. The J segment lost 3 bases and the V segment lost 4 bases, leaving 6 bases of the junction unmatched. CDR3 region: CSAISGGDYYEQYF. CDR3 coding DNA: TGCAGTGCTATAAGCGGGGGGGATTACTACGAGCAGTACTTC.

This clonotype has a handful of counts. The chain joins TRBV20-1 to TRBJ2-3; 7 bases match TRBD2. Trimming cost V 0 bases and J 5 bases; bases outside gene matches: 11. The CDR3 extends over 16 amino acids. The germline V gene has CDR1 DFQATT and CDR2 SNEGSKA (reference sequence). CDR3 in DNA: TGCAGTGCTAGAGATCTCTGGGGGGGGGAGATAGATACGCAGTATTTT. Protein: CSARDLWGGEIDTQYF.

This clonotype showed up just a few times. The J gene is TRBJ2-7, the V gene TRBV19, with TRBD1 identical over 8 bases. V trimming: 3 bases; J trimming: 4 bases; junction bases outside the gene matches: 8. The CDR3 contains 15 residues. The germline V gene encodes CDR1 LNHDA and CDR2 SQIVND (reference sequence). The CDR3 loop is CASSIPGQALYEQYF. The CDR3 nucleotides read TGTGCCAGTAGTATCCCGGGACAGGCGCTATACGAGCAGTACTTC.

The V and J genes are TRBV28 and TRBJ2-2; 8 nucleotides line up with TRBD2. V trimming: 3 bases; J trimming: 4 bases; junction bases outside the gene matches: 7. Germline V gene sequence: CDR1 MDHEN, CDR2 SYDVKM. The CDR3 is 16 amino acids. CDR3 in DNA: TGTGCCAGCAGTTTCGGGGTAGCGGGGCGCACCGGGGAGCTGTTTTTT. Its translation: CASSFGVAGRTGELFF.

The J gene is TRBJ2-3, the V gene TRBV20-1; 9 bases match TRBD2. The CDR3 totals 15 residues. J lost 1 base, V lost 3 bases, and 5 bases had no gene match. CDR1 is DFQATT and CDR2 is SNEGSKA in the germline V gene (reference sequence). The CDR3 protein is CSASKASGGTDTQYF. The CDR3 coding sequence is TGCAGTGCTAGTAAGGCTAGCGGGGGCACAGATACGCAGTATTTT.

This chain connects TRBV4-2 to TRBJ2-2, with D perhaps given as TRBD1 or TRBD2 (5 bases each). The CDR3 is 16 residues long. Deletions cut 2 bases from V and 0 bases from J, with 10 bases between. Germline V gives CDR1 LGHNA, CDR2 YNFKEQ. The CDR3 sequence is CASSQSGTPNTGELFF. CDR3 coding DNA: TGTGCCAGCAGCCAATCCGGGACCCCGAACACCGGGGAGCTGTTTTTT.

This chain connects TRBV19 to TRBJ1-5; the match to TRBD1 covers 8 bases. J lost 0 bases, V lost 6 bases, and 7 bases had no gene match. The germline CDR1 and CDR2 sequences are LNHDA and SQIVND (reference sequence). The length of the CDR3 is 16 residues. CDR3: CASRTRQGNSNQPQHF. The DNA of the CDR3 is TGTGCCAGTAGAACCCGACAGGGGAATAGCAATCAGCCCCAGCATTTT.

Only a few counts were recorded for this clonotype. V and J are TRBV12-3 or TRBV12-4 and TRBJ1-1, with D hard to call. The CDR3 runs to 12 residues. The ends were cut back, 10 bases at V and 1 base at J, with 10 bases in the middle. The CDR3 DNA reads TGTGCCAACGGACGGCCGAACACTGAAGCTTTCTTT. Its translation: CANGRPNTEAFF.

V usage is TRBV25-1 and J usage is TRBJ2-1; D is tentatively TRBD1 or TRBD2 (5 bases each). This CDR3 is built from 13 residues. V was shortened by 1 base and J by 6 bases, with 7 bases between the two germline ends. From germline, CDR1 is MGHDK and CDR2 SYGVNS. Here the CDR3 DNA reads TGTGCCAGCAGTGAATTTGGGGGCAATGAGCAGTTCTTC. Protein product: CASSEFGGNEQFF. The full variable domain, with the rest looked up from reference TRBV25-1 and TRBJ2-1, is EADIYQTPRYLVIGTGKKITLECSQTMGHDKMYWYQQDPGMELHLIHYSYGVNSTEKGDLSSESTVSRIRTEHFPLTLESARPSHTSQYLCASSEFGGNEQFFGPGTRLTVL.

This clonotype was seen ten or more times. V and J are TRBV6-5 and TRBJ2-1; 9 bases match TRBD1. After removal of 8 bases from V and 7 bases from J, the junction contained 3 bases not matched to a gene. The CDR3 is 12 residues long. The germline V gene encodes CDR1 MNHEY and CDR2 SVGAGI. CDR3 in DNA: TGTGCCAGCGGGACAGGGTGGAATGAGCAGTTCTTC. Translating gives CASGTGWNEQFF.

The gene calls are TRBV5-6 and TRBJ2-5; 8 bases agree with TRBD2. Germline CDR1 SGHDT, CDR2 YYEEEE. The CDR3 runs 16 residues. After removal of 4 bases from V and 0 bases from J, the junction contained 8 bases not matched to a gene. CDR3 nucleotides: TGTGCCAGCAGCGGGGGAGCGGGGGAGTACCAAGAGACCCAGTACTTC. Residues: CASSGGAGEYQETQYF.

V is TRBV7-2 and J is TRBJ1-3; a possible D gene is TRBD1 (5 bases). CDR1 SGHTA and CDR2 FQGNSA come from the germline V gene. Trimming stripped 5 bases from V and 5 bases from J, with 13 bases between. The CDR3 contains 14 residues. The chain's CDR3 is CASSPTVLRNTIYF. The CDR3 coding sequence is TGTGCCAGCAGCCCGACAGTTCTGCGAAACACCATATATTTT.

This chain links TRBV4-1 with TRBJ2-5; possibly TRBD2 for D (5 bases). CDR1 and CDR2 from the germline V gene are MGHRA and YSYEKL. The CDR3 loop spans 14 amino acids. The ends were cut back, 3 bases at V and 5 bases at J, with 13 bases in the middle. CDR3 region: CASSQASLRETQYF. The CDR3 nucleotides read TGCGCCAGCAGCCAGGCTAGCTTGAGGGAGACCCAGTACTTC.

This clonotype occurred a few times. The chain has TRBV29-1 and TRBJ2-3; weak D call: TRBD1 (5 bases). The CDR3 is 14 residues long. Trimming left V 5 bases short and J 2 bases short, with 14 bases between. The germline V gene has CDR1 SQVTM and CDR2 ANQGSEA. The CDR3: CSVRAGSTTDTQYF. The DNA for the CDR3 is TGCAGCGTTAGGGCAGGGTCCACCACAGATACGCAGTATTTT.

This clonotype was seen only a few times. The chain is built from TRBV9 and TRBJ2-3; TRBD2 aligns across 11 bases. Germline CDR1 SGDLS, CDR2 YYNGEE. V was clipped by 0 bases and J by 0 bases; unmatched bases: 12. CDR3 size: 20 residues. The CDR3 region is CASSVGHISSGGRSTDTQYF. CDR3 sequence (DNA): TGTGCCAGCAGCGTAGGCCATATTTCTAGCGGGGGGAGAAGCACAGATACGCAGTATTTT.

The chain recombines TRBV20-1 with TRBJ2-3, with TRBD2 matching over 8 bases. CDR1 is DFQATT, CDR2 SNEGSKA, per germline (reference sequence). J was trimmed by 2 bases and V by 3 bases; bases with no gene match: 4. The CDR3 is 14 residues long. The CDR3 is CSARLAGTTDTQYF. The CDR3 DNA sequence: TGCAGTGCTAGGTTAGCGGGGACCACAGATACGCAGTATTTT.

This sequence joins TRBV10-3 and TRBJ2-3; D is possibly TRBD2 (5 bases). Germline loops: CDR1 ENHRY, CDR2 SYGVKD. CDR3 size: 14 residues. V was clipped by 4 bases and J by 5 bases, with 13 bases between them. The CDR3 is CAISARSEEDTQYF. CDR3 DNA sequence: TGTGCCATCAGTGCTCGGTCGGAGGAAGATACGCAGTATTTT.

This clonotype has a handful of counts. The J gene is TRBJ2-7, the V gene TRBV5-1, with D perhaps TRBD2 (8 bases). CDR1 and CDR2 (germline): SGHRS, YFSETQ. Between the trimmed V and J ends, which lost 2 bases and 6 bases, there was a span of 18 bases. CDR3 length equals 15 residues. The CDR3 DNA reads as TGCGCCAGCAGCTTCTGGGACAGACGGGAGGGCGAGCAGTACTTC. It is translated as CASSFWDRREGEQYF.

This sequence joins TRBV28 and TRBJ2-7; D possibly matches TRBD1 or TRBD2 (5 bases each). Trimming removed 7 bases from V and 4 bases from J, with 14 bases in between. The CDR3 spans 13 residues. Germline V gives CDR1 MDHEN, CDR2 SYDVKM. The CDR3 sequence is CASKGQRGYEQYF. DNA of the CDR3: TGTGCCAGCAAAGGGCAGAGGGGATACGAGCAGTACTTC.

There are a few counts of this clonotype. This chain connects TRBV28 to TRBJ1-1; D perhaps matches TRBD1 (5 bases). The CDR3 totals 13 residues. Deletions cut 7 bases from V and 4 bases from J, with 13 bases between. Germline V gene lookup returns CDR1 MDHEN and CDR2 SYDVKM. The CDR3 sequence is CASTPGGGTEAFF. The CDR3 coding sequence is TGTGCCAGCACCCCCGGCGGGGGCACTGAAGCTTTCTTT.

The V call is TRBV5-1, the J call TRBJ1-2; D unresolved. V lost 2 bases and J lost 2, with 19 bases in between. CDR3 size: 17 residues. Germline V gives CDR1 SGHRS, CDR2 YFSETQ. The CDR3 loop is CASSLDFRSSTNYGYTF. The DNA for the CDR3 is TGCGCCAGCAGCTTAGACTTTCGCTCTTCTACAAACTATGGCTACACCTTC.

This clonotype occurred a few times. The CDR3 loop is CASSFSRTGLSADTQYF. The CDR3 nucleotides are TGTGCCAGCAGCTTTAGCCGTACAGGGTTAAGCGCAGATACGCAGTATTTT. This chain links TRBV7-2 with TRBJ2-3, with a weak D call TRBD1 (6 bases). Germline lookup yields CDR1 SGHTA and CDR2 FQGNSA. CDR3 size: 17 residues. V shed 3 bases and J shed 4 bases, with 20 bases lying between them.